The sequence of this TCR beta chain was determined in a study of human T cells and chemical hapten exposure. MiXCR, applied by TCRdb to the RACE reads, yields one record per CDR3 protein. The table shows around 300,000 distinct CDR3 sequences, with 4.5% to 5.5% occurring only once. The CDR3 runs 14 residues. V was clipped by 5 bases and J by 3 bases, with 8 bases between them. CDR1 SGHTA and CDR2 FQGNSA come from the germline V gene. This clonotype was observed at least ten times. Described time point: pre-sensitization, week 0. Noted treatment: therapeutic diphenylcyclopropenone sensitization with weekly scalp DPC.

The receptor comes from a woman aged 18-30 years with alopecia areata. Some clones in this sample may be carry-over from other donors' samples. Sequencing was performed on whole blood, taken in connection with sensitization to the hapten diphenylcyclopropenone (DPC). This chain uses TRBV7-2 with TRBJ1-6; D is undetermined. The DNA for the CDR3 is TGTGCCAGCAGCGTAGACTACTATAATTCACCCCTCCACTTT. Its protein product is CASSVDYYNSPLHF.